The clone carrying this TCR beta chain was picked up a small number of times. What it recognizes is unknown. The data originate from a study of cytomegalovirus exposure and HLA in healthy donors. Study in general: An early data release held 79 million or so unique TCRs from HLA-typed donors. Whole-study findings and limits: The study flagged about 150 TCR beta chains as cytomegalovirus-associated. Reportedly, a later analysis found an Asian-associated ancestry cluster had fewer N-insertions than the roughly 700-donor mean.

This PCR relied on a set of 60 Vbeta primers and 13 Jbeta primers. TCRdb keeps only in-frame clones here, not all; method: immunoSEQ multiplex PCR. Seen here are approximately 89,000 clones, around 73% observed once, and the top ten hold 1.2%. V lost 3 bases, J lost 1 base, and 13 bases lay in between. CDR1 and CDR2 (germline): MGHRA, YSYEKL. The CDR3 is 15 amino acids. The sample was PBMCs. The chain recombines TRBV4-1 with TRBJ2-7; D may be TRBD2 (5 bases). The receptor's source is a female donor in good health and CMV-seronegative. CDR3 amino acids: CASSQLTGLSYEQYF. Here the CDR3 DNA reads TGCGCCAGCAGCCAGTTGACTGGACTTTCCTACGAGCAGTACTTC.